A single sample gave rise to the 21 T cell receptor beta chains below, sequenced in a study of shared clonotypes between healthy human individuals. Only in-frame clones appear in the TCRdb table, and some are missing; sequencing was by immunoSEQ multiplex PCR. The repertoire holds roughly 2.5 million clones, with 85% to 95% as singletons. Sequencing was carried out using naive CD4+ T cells sorted from blood. Subset reported: CD45RA+ positively selected. These receptors were collected from a man aged 18 to 30 in good health.

The chain carries TRBV19 and TRBJ1-2; TRBD1 might be the D (5 bases). V lost 5 bases, J lost 8 bases, and 12 bases lay in between. CDR3 length: 12 residues. Germline V gives CDR1 LNHDA, CDR2 SQIVND (reference sequence). The CDR3 reads CASSGGLGGYTF. DNA of the CDR3: TGTGCCAGTAGTGGGGGACTTGGGGGCTACACCTTC.

The chain recombines TRBV19 with TRBJ2-7; TRBD2 aligns across 9 bases. This CDR3 is built from 16 residues. CDR1 and CDR2 from the germline V gene are LNHDA and SQIVND (reference sequence). The V segment lost 7 bases and the J segment 3 bases; nucleotides outside the gene matches: 13. The CDR3 is CASTISTSGDYYEQYF. In DNA form, the CDR3 reads TGTGCCAGTACAATCTCGACTAGCGGAGACTACTACGAGCAGTACTTC. Full variable domain (outside the CDR3, taken from reference TRBV19 and TRBJ2-7): DGGITQSPKYLFRKEGQNVTLSCEQNLNHDAMYWYRQDPGQGLRLIYYSQIVNDFQKGDIAEGYSVSREKKESFPLTVTSAQKNPTAFYLCASTISTSGDYYEQYFGPGTRLTVT.

The V and J genes are TRBV7-2 and TRBJ2-7, with 11 bases lining up with TRBD1. The CDR3 spans 15 residues. Per the germline V gene, CDR1 is SGHTA and CDR2 is FQGNSA. V was clipped by 3 bases and J by 6 bases; unmatched bases: 7. CDR3 protein: CASSFSRTGGGEQYF. Written as DNA, the CDR3 is TGTGCCAGCAGCTTTTCCAGGACAGGGGGCGGCGAGCAGTACTTC.

Remarks on this clone: At the DNA level, this CDR3 is encoded by other sequences in the same sample as well. V and J are TRBV30 and TRBJ1-5, with TRBD1 matching 8 bases. This CDR3 comprises 14 residues. V lost 0 bases and J lost 4; bases outside the gene matches: 2. Germline values: CDR1 GTSNPN, CDR2 SVGIG (reference sequence). The CDR3 reads CAWSVQGGNQPQHF. In DNA form, the CDR3 reads TGTGCCTGGAGTGTACAGGGGGGAAATCAGCCCCAGCATTTT.

This clone was picked up a small number of times. Other DNA sequences within the sample encode an identical CDR3. The V and J genes are TRBV11-2 and TRBJ2-5; D is undetermined. Germline CDR1 and CDR2: SGHAT and FQNNGV. The V end was cut by 1 base, the J end by 2 bases, with 5 bases between. CDR3 length equals 13 residues. The CDR3 spells CASSLGRQETQYF. The CDR3 DNA reads as TGTGCCAGCAGCTTAGGCAGGCAAGAGACCCAGTACTTC.

The chain recombines TRBV5-1 with TRBJ2-4; D is perhaps TRBD1 (5 bases). The CDR3 consists of 16 residues. Germline CDR1 reads SGHRS; CDR2 reads YFSETQ. Trimming removed 0 bases at V and 0 bases at J, with 10 bases between. The CDR3, as DNA: TGCGCCAGCAGCTTGGGGGGCCCGGGAGCCAAAAACATTCAGTACTTC. Its translation is CASSLGGPGAKNIQYF.

This sequence joins TRBV7-2 and TRBJ2-3; 10 bases map to TRBD2. V lost 0 bases, J lost 3 bases, and 9 bases stayed unmatched. The CDR3 is 18 residues long. Germline V gene data show CDR1 as SGHTA and CDR2 as FQGNSA. Here the CDR3 DNA reads TGTGCCAGCAGCTTAGCCCATAGCGGGAGGCCCGGGACAGATACGCAGTATTTT. Translated: CASSLAHSGRPGTDTQYF. The complete variable domain, with remaining parts taken from reference TRBV7-2 and TRBJ2-3, reads GAGVSQSPSNKVTEKGKDVELRCDPISGHTALYWYRQSLGQGLEFLIYFQGNSAPDKSGLPSDRFSAERTGGSVSTLTIQRTQQEDSAVYLCASSLAHSGRPGTDTQYFGPGTRLTVL.

The chain joins TRBV27 to TRBJ2-3, with 8 bases that match TRBD1. The CDR3 is made up of 16 amino acids. V lost 2 bases, J lost 5 bases, and 9 bases stayed unmatched. In germline, CDR1 is MNHEY, CDR2 SMNVEV (reference sequence). The CDR3 protein is CASSLATQGGRDTQYF. The CDR3 nucleotides read TGTGCCAGCAGTTTAGCGACACAGGGGGGAAGAGATACGCAGTATTTT.

As concerns this clone: Other DNA sequences in this sample translate to the same CDR3. The chain joins TRBV5-1 to TRBJ2-7, with 8 bases identical to TRBD1. Germline values: CDR1 SGHRS, CDR2 YFSETQ. This CDR3 comprises 14 residues. V dropped 0 bases and J dropped 2; count of bases not matched to a gene: 1. CDR3 coding DNA: TGCGCCAGCAGCTTGGGGGGACAGGCCTACGAGCAGTACTTC. Amino acid sequence: CASSLGGQAYEQYF.

The chain couples TRBV6-5 to TRBJ1-4, with D unresolved. Trimming removed 0 bases at V and 10 bases at J, with 12 bases between. Germline V gene sequence: CDR1 MNHEY, CDR2 SVGAGI. The CDR3 is 14 residues long. DNA for the CDR3: TGTGCCAGCAGTTACTCGAGTACAGTGGGAAAACTGTTTTTT. Amino acid sequence: CASSYSSTVGKLFF.

This chain links TRBV29-1 with TRBJ2-5; 10 bases are shared with TRBD1. Near its end, the DNA agrees better with TRBJ2-7, so the J call may be wrong. The CDR3 is 14 amino acids. Germline V gene lookup returns CDR1 SQVTM and CDR2 ANQGSEA. CDR3 nucleotide sequence: TGCAGCGTTGCCAACCGGGGGACAGGGGACGAGCAGTACTTC. This translates into CSVANRGTGDEQYF.

This chain connects TRBV7-2 to TRBJ2-5; TRBD2 aligns across 8 bases. Germline-derived CDR1 and CDR2 are SGHTA and FQGNSA. The V and J ends lost 5 bases and 4 bases, in that order; junction bases with no gene match: 6. This CDR3 region has 14 residues. The CDR3 here is CASSRGGQGETQYF. The CDR3 DNA is TGTGCCAGCAGCCGGGGGGGGCAAGGAGAGACCCAGTACTTC.

The rearrangement joins TRBV6-6 to TRBJ1-3, with D possibly being TRBD1 (5 bases). CDR1 MNHNY and CDR2 SVGAGI come from the germline V gene (reference sequence). CDR3 length equals 16 residues. The V end lost 2 bases, the J end lost 2 bases, and 13 bases lay between the germline ends. The CDR3 nucleotides are TGTGCCAGCAGTTACAGTGTAAGGGGTGCTGGAAACACCATATATTTT. Its translation is CASSYSVRGAGNTIYF.

This clone was recorded only once. The rearrangement joins TRBV5-4 to TRBJ2-3, with a tentative D call TRBD1 (6 bases). With 1 base removed from V and 6 bases from J, the gap between germline ends came to 15 bases. CDR1 is SGHNT and CDR2 is YYREEE in the germline V gene (reference sequence). This CDR3 contains 15 residues. The CDR3 here is CASSLRQQGPDTQYF. The CDR3 DNA reads as TGTGCCAGCAGCTTGCGGCAACAGGGACCGGATACGCAGTATTTT.

J is TRBJ1-3 and V is TRBV30, with D possibly TRBD1 on 5 matching bases. With 2 bases removed from V and 0 bases from J, the gap between germline ends came to 8 bases. Germline CDR1 and CDR2: GTSNPN and SVGIG (reference sequence). CDR3 length equals 14 residues. CDR3 DNA: TGTGCCTGGAGTCTGGACAACTCTGGAAACACCATATATTTT. Translated, it gives CAWSLDNSGNTIYF. Using reference TRBV30 and TRBJ1-3 for the parts outside the CDR3, the full variable domain is SQTIHQWPATLVQPVGSPLSLECTVEGTSNPNLYWYRQAAGRGLQLLFYSVGIGQISSEVPQNLSASRPQDRQFILSSKKLLLSDSGFYLCAWSLDNSGNTIYFGEGSWLTVV.

This clone was found once. The chain has TRBV10-3 and TRBJ2-1, with 9 nucleotides matching TRBD2. CDR1 ENHRY and CDR2 SYGVKD come from the germline V gene. CDR3 size: 14 residues. The V segment lost 6 bases and the J segment 6 bases; nucleotides outside the gene matches: 6. The CDR3 loop is CAIRTAGGTNEQFF. CDR3 nucleotide sequence: TGTGCCATCAGGACAGCGGGAGGAACCAATGAGCAGTTCTTC.

This chain links TRBV6-5 with TRBJ2-3; 7 positions match TRBD2. Looked up from germline, CDR1 is MNHEY and CDR2 is SVGAGI. CDR3 size: 14 residues. V gave up 5 bases and J gave up 1 base; unmatched junction bases: 3. CDR3: CASSMAGGTDTQYF. The CDR3 region has the DNA TGTGCCAGCAGTATGGCGGGGGGCACAGATACGCAGTATTTT.

This clone has only one observation. The chain combines TRBV19 with TRBJ1-1; D uncertain. The CDR3 length is 16 residues. V dropped 1 base and J dropped 0 bases, with 12 bases sitting between them. The V gene's germline CDR1 is LNHDA and CDR2 SQIVND (reference sequence). The CDR3 loop is CASSIGVKGMNTEAFF. The CDR3 DNA reads as TGTGCCAGTAGTATAGGGGTGAAGGGCATGAACACTGAAGCTTTCTTT.

This chain uses TRBV30 with TRBJ1-1; TRBD1 is a possible D gene (6 bases). The CDR3 is 14 residues long. V was trimmed by 1 base and J by 3 bases, leaving 12 bases between them. Germline V gene sequence: CDR1 GTSNPN, CDR2 SVGIG (reference sequence). For the CDR3, the DNA is TGTGCCTGGAGTGCCACAAGGGGGGACACTGAAGCTTTCTTT. Translated: CAWSATRGDTEAFF.

This chain links TRBV12-5 with TRBJ2-1, with 7 bases that match TRBD2. Germline CDR1 LGHNT, CDR2 FRNRAP. This CDR3 is 21 amino acids long. The junction had 18 bases not matched to a gene; V was cut back by 1 base and J by 0 bases. The CDR3 loop reads CASGLGLKASGDHSSYNEQFF. The CDR3 DNA reads TGTGCTAGTGGTTTGGGACTGAAGGCTAGCGGCGACCACAGCTCCTACAATGAGCAGTTCTTC. Based on the CDR3 plus reference TRBV12-5 and TRBJ2-1, the full variable domain is DARVTQTPRHKVTEMGQEVTMRCQPILGHNTVFWYRQTMMQGLELLAYFRNRAPLDDSGMPKDRFSAEMPDATLATLKIQPSEPRDSAVYFCASGLGLKASGDHSSYNEQFFGPGTRLTVL.

This clone showed up just once. The chain uses TRBV6-6 and TRBJ1-5, with 7 positions matching TRBD1. The germline V gene has CDR1 MNHNY and CDR2 SVGAGI (reference sequence). The CDR3 is made up of 13 amino acids. The trim removed 8 bases at V and 5 bases at J, leaving 6 bases unmatched. The CDR3 spells CASAAQGDQPQHF. The CDR3, as DNA: TGTGCCAGCGCGGCCCAGGGGGATCAGCCCCAGCATTTT.